This TCR beta chain originates from a study of cytomegalovirus exposure and HLA in healthy donors. Whole-study context: There were about 86 million unique TCRs (from HLA-typed donors) in an early data release.

Study-level results: The study reported that TCR beta sequences accurately predicted HLA-A and HLA-B alleles in most subjects. Across donors, presence/absence analyses took sequencing depth to be roughly uniform.

The germline V gene has CDR1 SGDLS and CDR2 YYNGEE. The junction had 1 base not matched to a gene; V was cut back by 3 bases and J by 7 bases. The CDR3 length is 13 residues. This PCR relied on a set of 60 Vbeta primers and 13 Jbeta primers. Authors' methods: Roughly 11 million shared chains were among the 60 million to 80 million unique TCR beta chains that a later analysis counted. Clones were sequenced by immunoSEQ multiplex PCR, and TCRdb holds only the in-frame ones, with some missing. The V and J calls and clone size come from that table; D and trimming were worked out from the DNA. The sample includes hundreds of thousands of clones, around four fifths of them seen just once. In regard to this clone: Its target is unknown.

The sequenced sample was PBMCs. The receptor was isolated from a boy aged 2-15 years in good health and CMV-seronegative. J is TRBJ1-4 and V is TRBV9; 9 nucleotides line up with TRBD1. The DNA for the CDR3 is TGTGCCAGCAGCGGACAGGGGGGTGAAAAACTGTTTTTT. It specifies CASSGQGGEKLFF.